One TCR beta chain is described in this entry. The antigen is not known. This entry comes from a study of cytomegalovirus exposure and HLA in healthy donors. Study-level information: In a previous analysis, 110 million or so unique TCR beta sequences were found from about 179 million T cells. Genotyping of 400 or so donors showed that around 81% belonged to the Caucasian-associated ancestry cluster. Study results and limitations: Several V segments, TRBV6-2 and TRBV6-3 among them, could not be told apart and were dropped.

PCR involved 60 Vbeta and 13 Jbeta primers. This table comes from immunoSEQ multiplex PCR, and its TCRdb copy is limited to in-frame clones, with some not included. Of roughly 99,000 clones in the sample, about three quarters were seen once. Trimming took 2 bases from V and 5 from J; bases not matched to a gene: 1. Germline V gene lookup returns CDR1 SGDLS and CDR2 YYNGEE. The CDR3 sequence is 13 residues long. J is TRBJ2-3 and V is TRBV9; 8 positions agree with TRBD1. This clonotype was obtained from a man aged 55 to 70 in good health and CMV-seropositive. Sequenced material: PBMCs. For the CDR3, the DNA is TGTGCCAGCAGCGTCAGGGGGCTAGATACGCAGTATTTT. Residues: CASSVRGLDTQYF.